This T cell receptor beta chain is from a study of blood T cell repertoires in COVID-19. As for the study in general: Sample material is recorded as cDNA or gDNA derived from T cells, B-cell-depleted T cells, or PBMCs.

TCRdb's copy holds only in-frame clones and misses some; the assay was immunoSEQ multiplex PCR. The sample shows fewer than 250,000 clones, approximately 84% of them seen only once. CDR3 size: 15 residues. V dropped 0 bases and J dropped 6 bases, with 13 bases sitting between them. The germline V gene has CDR1 SGDLS and CDR2 YYNGEE. Participants, about 18 to 100 years old, spanned some 23 US areas. Sequencing was carried out using PBMCs or T cells enriched from blood (not recorded which). This chain joins TRBV9 and TRBJ2-1, with D maybe TRBD2 (5 bases). The TCR originated in a woman aged 25 to 39 who had recovered from COVID-19. This CDR3 reads CASSVDHGLLNEQFF. The CDR3 DNA reads as TGTGCCAGCAGCGTAGATCACGGACTCCTCAATGAGCAGTTCTTC.